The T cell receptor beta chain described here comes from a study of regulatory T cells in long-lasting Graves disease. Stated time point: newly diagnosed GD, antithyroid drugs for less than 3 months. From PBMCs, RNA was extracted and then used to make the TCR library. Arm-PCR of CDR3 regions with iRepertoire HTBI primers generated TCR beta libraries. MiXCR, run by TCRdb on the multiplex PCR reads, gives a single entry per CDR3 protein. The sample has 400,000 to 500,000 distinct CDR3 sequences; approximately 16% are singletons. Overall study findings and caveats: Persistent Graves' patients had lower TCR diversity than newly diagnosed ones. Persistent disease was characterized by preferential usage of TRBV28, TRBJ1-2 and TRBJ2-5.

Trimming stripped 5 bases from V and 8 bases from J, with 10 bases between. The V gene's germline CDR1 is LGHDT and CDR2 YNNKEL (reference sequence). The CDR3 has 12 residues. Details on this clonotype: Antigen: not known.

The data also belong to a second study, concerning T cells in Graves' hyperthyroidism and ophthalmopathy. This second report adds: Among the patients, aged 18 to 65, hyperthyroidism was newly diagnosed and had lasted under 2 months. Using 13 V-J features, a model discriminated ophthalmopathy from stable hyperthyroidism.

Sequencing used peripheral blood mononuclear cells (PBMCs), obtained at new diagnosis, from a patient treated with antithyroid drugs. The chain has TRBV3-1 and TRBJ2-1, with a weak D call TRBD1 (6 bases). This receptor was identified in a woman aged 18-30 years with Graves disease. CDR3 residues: CASSTGFDEQFF. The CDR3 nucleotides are TGTGCCAGCAGCACAGGGTTCGATGAGCAGTTCTTC.